Presented here are 8 T cell receptor beta chains from one specimen sequenced in a study of blood T cells in healthy people across ages. With a J-beta primer mix and a sample-barcoded 5' primer, a second PCR ran 7 to 11 cycles. TCRdb redid the calling of the 5' RACE reads with MiXCR, one entry per CDR3 protein. The sample shows 1.5 million to 1.8 million distinct CDR3 sequences, 35% to 45% of them seen only once. The sequenced material came from blood. The receptors were gathered from a woman under 30 in good health.

There are a few counts of this clonotype. The V call is TRBV11-2, the J call TRBJ2-3; 10 nucleotides align to TRBD2. Germline CDR1 SGHAT, CDR2 FQNNGV. There are 16 residues in the CDR3. V shed 3 bases and J 1 base; nucleotides not matched to a gene: 4. The CDR3 nucleotides are TGTGCCAGCAGCTTCGCTAGCGGGAGTCGCACAGATACGCAGTATTTT. Translation gives CASSFASGSRTDTQYF.

This clonotype was detected a few times. This chain links TRBV12-3 or TRBV12-4 with TRBJ2-7; D is ambiguous. The CDR3 sequence is 14 residues long. The V end lost 1 base, the J end lost 4 bases, and 11 bases lay between the germline ends. DNA of the CDR3: TGTGCCAGCAGTTTAGACGTGGTAGGGTACGAGCAGTACTTC. The encoded protein is CASSLDVVGYEQYF.

The chain carries TRBV6-6 and TRBJ2-5, with D uncertain. In germline, CDR1 is MNHNY, CDR2 SVGAGI (reference sequence). The CDR3 loop spans 12 amino acids. V lost 4 bases to trimming and J lost 5 bases, with 8 bases between them. The CDR3 protein is CASSFMIETQYF. The CDR3 region has the DNA TGTGCCAGCAGTTTTATGATTGAGACCCAGTACTTC.

The table lists this clonotype with a few counts. The rearrangement links TRBV18 to TRBJ1-1; 7 nucleotides match TRBD1. The CDR3 runs 14 residues. Germline-derived CDR1 and CDR2 are KGHSH and LQKENI. After removal of 2 bases from V and 5 bases from J, the junction contained 5 bases not matched to a gene. The chain's CDR3 is CASSPDRVLTEAFF. As DNA, the CDR3 is TGTGCCAGCTCACCAGACAGGGTGTTGACTGAAGCTTTCTTT.

J is TRBJ1-2 and V is TRBV5-1; 7 bases fit TRBD1. In germline, CDR1 is SGHRS, CDR2 YFSETQ. V shed 1 base, J shed 2 bases, and the junction held 5 bases outside the gene matches. The CDR3 is 15 residues long. CDR3 coding DNA: TGCGCCAGCAGCTTGCAGGGGGAAGCGAACTATGGCTACACCTTC. This translates into CASSLQGEANYGYTF. The complete variable domain, with remaining parts taken from reference TRBV5-1 and TRBJ1-2, reads KAGVTQTPRYLIKTRGQQVTLSCSPISGHRSVSWYQQTPGQGLQFLFEYFSETQRNKGNFPGRFSGRQFSNSRSEMNVSTLELGDSALYLCASSLQGEANYGYTFGSGTRLTVV.

This chain links TRBV12-3 or TRBV12-4 with TRBJ2-1; 8 positions agree with TRBD2. V lost 5 bases and J lost 8; bases outside the gene matches: 17. The CDR3 runs to 17 residues. The CDR3 bases are TGTGCCAGCAGTCAAGCCTCTTCCGGCGGGGGGAAAGATGAGCAGTTCTTC. The encoded protein is CASSQASSGGGKDEQFF.

This clonotype has ten or more counts. The J gene is TRBJ2-1, the V gene TRBV5-1; possible D gene TRBD2, 5 bases. The CDR3 totals 13 residues. Trimming cost V 0 bases and J 9 bases, with 10 bases left between them. Germline CDR1 is SGHRS and CDR2 is YFSETQ. DNA for the CDR3: TGCGCCAGCAGCTTGGATCCCGCGGGTGAGCAGTTCTTC. It is translated as CASSLDPAGEQFF.

In this sample, this clonotype turned up a few times. The chain employs TRBV13 and TRBJ2-7; maybe TRBD1 (6 bases). The germline V gene encodes CDR1 PRHDT and CDR2 FYEKMQ (reference sequence). Deletions cut 0 bases from V and 6 bases from J, with 12 bases between. The CDR3 loop spans 14 amino acids. Written as DNA, the CDR3 is TGTGCCAGCAGCTTAGGTTCAGGGGCGCTCGAGCAGTACTTC. This translates into CASSLGSGALEQYF.